Presented here are 20 T cell receptor beta chains from one specimen sequenced in a study of cytomegalovirus exposure and HLA in healthy donors. Primers: 60 Vbeta forward and 13 Jbeta reverse. Assay: immunoSEQ multiplex PCR; the TCRdb copy retains only in-frame clones and omits some. The data hold roughly 130,000 clones, with 80% to 90% observed a single time. Sample: PBMCs. The receptor source for this set is a male donor in good health and CMV-seropositive.

The chain joins TRBV7-9 to TRBJ2-2; no clear D. Between the trimmed V and J ends, which lost 0 bases and 4 bases, there was a span of 9 bases. Germline CDR1 and CDR2: SEHNR and FQNEAQ (reference sequence). The CDR3 is 15 residues long. The CDR3 DNA reads as TGTGCCAGCAGCTTAGCACTCCCGAGCACCGGGGAGCTGTTTTTT. Residues: CASSLALPSTGELFF.

The V and J genes are TRBV29-1 and TRBJ2-1; 7 positions match TRBD2. The CDR3 consists of 14 residues. Per the germline V gene, CDR1 is SQVTM and CDR2 is ANQGSEA. V shed 3 bases, J shed 5 bases, and the junction held 7 bases outside the gene matches. The CDR3 here is CSVDRRERDNEQFF. For the CDR3, the DNA is TGCAGCGTTGATAGGCGGGAGAGGGACAATGAGCAGTTCTTC.

The CDR3 nucleotides read TGTGCCAGCAGTAGAGCGGGAGTGCGGGAGACCCAGTACTTC. This sequence encodes CASSRAGVRETQYF. V gene TRBV28 combines with J gene TRBJ2-5; 8 bases fit TRBD2. The germline gives CDR1 MDHEN, CDR2 SYDVKM. The V and J ends lost 5 bases and 5 bases, in that order; junction bases with no gene match: 7. The CDR3 runs 14 residues.

The chain links TRBV5-1 to TRBJ2-5; the D is unclear. The DNA end is a closer match to TRBJ2-7, so the J assignment may be wrong. CDR1 and CDR2 from the germline V gene are SGHRS and YFSETQ. This CDR3 is 15 amino acids long. As DNA, the CDR3 is TGCGCCAGCAGCTTGGATTTCCTTTCTACTTACGAGCAGTACTTC. Amino acids: CASSLDFLSTYEQYF.

The CDR3 bases are TGCAGTGCTAGGGGCGGGGTTCAGTTCTTC. This gives the protein CSARGGVQFF. The chain has TRBV20-1 and TRBJ2-1; possibly TRBD2 for D (6 bases). Germline V lookup: CDR1 DFQATT, CDR2 SNEGSKA (reference sequence). The V gene lost 3 bases and the J gene lost 13 bases, with 10 bases spanning the gap. The CDR3 runs to 10 residues.

The V gene is TRBV28, the J gene TRBJ2-3; 7 bases match TRBD1. The V segment lost 3 bases and the J segment 4 bases; nucleotides outside the gene matches: 7. The germline gives CDR1 MDHEN, CDR2 SYDVKM. The CDR3 covers 15 residues. CDR3 in DNA: TGTGCCAGCAGTTTTCCGACAGGGCAACCAGATACGCAGTATTTT. Translation: CASSFPTGQPDTQYF. Looking up the rest from reference TRBV28 and TRBJ2-3 gives the full variable domain: DVKVTQSSRYLVKRTGEKVFLECVQDMDHENMFWYRQDPGLGLRLIYFSYDVKMKEKGDIPEGYSVSREKKERFSLILESASTNQTSMYLCASSFPTGQPDTQYFGPGTRLTVL.

The V call is TRBV28, the J call TRBJ2-7; 10 positions agree with TRBD1. CDR1 is MDHEN and CDR2 is SYDVKM in the germline V gene. This CDR3 is built from 20 residues. V trimming: 6 bases; J trimming: 4 bases; junction bases outside the gene matches: 24. CDR3 in amino acids: CASSLLLPGATGGVPYEQYF. The CDR3 DNA reads TGTGCCAGCAGCCTACTCCTCCCCGGGGCGACAGGGGGCGTTCCGTACGAGCAGTACTTC.

This sequence joins TRBV7-3 and TRBJ2-1, with TRBD2 as a possible D gene (7 bases). CDR3 length: 14 amino acids. V was clipped by 3 bases and J by 9 bases, with 15 bases between them. Germline loops: CDR1 SGHTA, CDR2 FQGTGA. This CDR3 reads CASSLRGGQGEQFF. CDR3 bases: TGTGCCAGCAGCTTGAGGGGGGGCCAGGGTGAGCAGTTCTTC.

The rearrangement uses TRBV28 and TRBJ2-7, with 9 bases aligning to TRBD1. There are 17 residues in the CDR3. J was trimmed by 5 bases and V by 2 bases; bases with no gene match: 13. From germline, CDR1 is MDHEN and CDR2 SYDVKM. CDR3 in DNA: TGTGCCAGCAGTTTAGTCGCCGGGACAGGGAAAATCGACGAGCAGTACTTC. This sequence encodes CASSLVAGTGKIDEQYF.

The chain recombines TRBV28 with TRBJ2-2; 11 bases line up with TRBD2. There are 16 residues in the CDR3. The germline gives CDR1 MDHEN, CDR2 SYDVKM. The trim removed 9 bases at V and 4 bases at J, leaving 10 bases unmatched. Written as DNA, the CDR3 is TGTGCCAGTCTGCCCGGACTAGCGGGCCTCACCGGGGAGCTGTTTTTT. Residues: CASLPGLAGLTGELFF.

The J gene is TRBJ1-3, the V gene TRBV27; D ambiguous. The CDR3 consists of 14 residues. Germline V lookup: CDR1 MNHEY, CDR2 SMNVEV (reference sequence). Trimming stripped 5 bases from V and 2 bases from J, with 10 bases between. CDR3 nucleotides: TGTGCCAGCAGTCCTCGGGGAGCTGGAAACACCATATATTTT. As protein: CASSPRGAGNTIYF.

The chain is built from TRBV12-2 and TRBJ2-2; the table's D call, TRBD1, has no DNA check behind it. TRBV12-2 is a documented pseudogene. The CDR3 consists of 15 residues. The CDR3 DNA reads as TGTGCAAGCCCAGGGGATAAATTGAACACCGGGGAGCTGTTTTTT. Its translation is CASPGDKLNTGELFF.

The rearrangement links TRBV4-3 to TRBJ2-2, with 8 bases aligning to TRBD1. V dropped 4 bases and J dropped 5; count of bases not matched to a gene: 6. The CDR3 has 15 amino acids. The germline CDR1 and CDR2 sequences are LGHNA and YSLEER. CDR3 residues: CASSPRTGYTGELFF. The CDR3, as DNA: TGCGCCAGCAGCCCTCGGACAGGGTATACCGGGGAGCTGTTTTTT.

The V call is TRBV2, the J call TRBJ2-2; weak D call: TRBD1 (6 bases). The CDR3 consists of 13 residues. Germline V gene data show CDR1 as SNHLY and CDR2 as FYNNEI. Deletions cut 7 bases from V and 1 base from J, with 7 bases between. CDR3 protein: CASMTGNTGELFF. CDR3 sequence (DNA): TGTGCCAGCATGACAGGGAACACCGGGGAGCTGTTTTTT. Full variable domain (remainder filled in from reference TRBV2 and TRBJ2-2): EPEVTQTPSHQVTQMGQEVILRCVPISNHLYFYWYRQILGQKVEFLVSFYNNEISEKSEIFDDQFSVERPDGSNFTLKIRSTKLEDSAMYFCASMTGNTGELFFGEGSRLTVL.

The genes are TRBV4-2 and TRBJ2-5; D possibly corresponds to TRBD2 (6 bases). Germline CDR1 and CDR2: LGHNA and YNFKEQ. V lost 3 bases, J lost 0 bases, and 11 bases lay in between. The CDR3 extends over 15 amino acids. CDR3 DNA sequence: TGTGCCAGCAGCCAGGGGGACTGGGACCAAGAGACCCAGTACTTC. This gives the protein CASSQGDWDQETQYF.

This clone was seen a single time. The rearrangement links TRBV4-2 to TRBJ2-2; TRBD1 agrees at 7 bases. The CDR3 runs 15 residues. Germline loops: CDR1 LGHNA, CDR2 YNFKEQ. V was clipped by 0 bases and J by 6 bases; unmatched bases: 4. The CDR3 DNA reads as TGTGCCAGCAGCCAAGAGACAGGGCAGGCCGGGGAGCTGTTTTTT. Translating it yields CASSQETGQAGELFF.

The rearrangement links TRBV20-1 to TRBJ1-4; D unresolved. The germline CDR1 and CDR2 sequences are DFQATT and SNEGSKA (reference sequence). This CDR3 comprises 11 residues. The ends were cut back, 6 bases at V and 8 bases at J, with 10 bases in the middle. CDR3 coding DNA: TGCAGTGCGCCTCGGTTAGAAAAACTGTTTTTT. This gives the protein CSAPRLEKLFF.

This sequence joins TRBV5-4 and TRBJ2-1; 9 positions agree with TRBD2. The CDR3 length is 17 residues. The J segment lost 4 bases and the V segment lost 5 bases, leaving 13 bases of the junction unmatched. Per germline, CDR1 SGHNT and CDR2 YYREEE (reference sequence). CDR3 bases: TGTGCCAGCAGACAGGGGCGGGAGGGCTCCCTTTACAATGAGCAGTTCTTC. This codes for CASRQGREGSLYNEQFF.

V is TRBV7-9 and J is TRBJ1-1; D possibly corresponds to TRBD1 (6 bases). The V and J ends lost 3 bases and 2 bases respectively, with 13 bases between them. The CDR3 is made up of 15 amino acids. CDR1 is SEHNR, CDR2 FQNEAQ, per germline (reference sequence). The CDR3 reads CASSFIMDRNTEAFF. CDR3 sequence (DNA): TGTGCCAGCAGCTTCATAATGGACAGAAACACTGAAGCTTTCTTT.

This chain uses TRBV7-2 with TRBJ2-1; D might be TRBD2 (6 bases). Trimming removed 5 bases at V and 13 bases at J, with 15 bases between. CDR1 and CDR2 from the germline V gene are SGHTA and FQGNSA. CDR3 size: 12 residues. The CDR3 is CASSQIRDFQFF. In DNA, the CDR3 is TGTGCCAGCAGCCAGATCCGGGACTTCCAGTTCTTC.